The text below deals with one TCR beta chain. Its target is unknown. Germline V gene lookup returns CDR1 MNHEY and CDR2 SMNVEV (reference sequence). Germline trimming cut 4 bases from V and 6 bases from J; bases unmatched to any gene: 4. CDR3 length: 15 amino acids. Primers for the PCR totalled 60 Vbeta and 13 Jbeta. Study processing details: An analysis performed later counted 81 million or so unique TCR beta chains (roughly 11 million of them shared). Clones were sequenced by immunoSEQ multiplex PCR, and TCRdb holds only the in-frame ones, with some missing. V and J calls and clone size follow that table, whereas D and trimming were derived from the DNA. In the table there are some 150,000 clones, 79% of which are singletons. The source of the sample is a study of cytomegalovirus exposure and HLA in healthy donors. Study-level points and caveats: Earlier findings revealed that most TCR beta V segments proved productive either about 87% or about 30% of the time. CMV antigen specificity of a few CMV-associated chains was confirmed in vitro. The authors judged a highly shared variant cluster likely a sequencing artifact.

Sequencing was carried out using PBMCs. The receptor was isolated from a woman in her forties or fifties in good health and CMV-seronegative. The chain combines TRBV27 with TRBJ2-5; 14 bases match TRBD2. This CDR3 reads CASSSGLAGAQTQYF. DNA of the CDR3: TGTGCCAGCAGTTCGGGACTAGCGGGAGCTCAGACCCAGTACTTC.